This T cell receptor (beta chain) came from a study of T cells in Graves' hyperthyroidism and ophthalmopathy. On the study more broadly: Before treatment of any kind, peripheral blood was taken at initial diagnosis.

Study conclusions and caveats: Most clonotypes that expanded in the thyroid above 0.001 also showed up in blood. Stable hyperthyroidism was separated from ophthalmopathy by a model based on 13 V-J features. Model-based prediction identified ophthalmopathy a median about 6 months prior to its onset.

Amplification yielded TCR beta CDR3 regions, with RNA transcripts as the source. A set of HTBI primers served as the primers for a first-round RT-PCR of the TCR CDR3. TCRdb re-analysed the multiplex PCR reads in MiXCR, keeping a single row per CDR3 protein. The sample lists approximately 690,000 distinct CDR3 sequences; approximately 14% were seen once. The CDR3 is made up of 12 amino acids. V lost 3 bases and J 6 bases, leaving 11 bases between the germline ends. Germline loops: CDR1 SQVTM, CDR2 ANQGSEA. About this clonotype itself: The antigen remains undetermined.

Material: blood. J is TRBJ1-2 and V is TRBV29-1; D gene uncertain. The TCR was taken from a woman in her forties or fifties with Graves' ophthalmopathy. The chain's CDR3 is CSVDFQRHGYTF. Written as DNA, the CDR3 is TGCAGCGTTGATTTCCAGCGCCATGGCTACACCTTC.